This T cell receptor (beta chain) stems from a study of OX40 agonist ivuxolimab in advanced cancers. Overall study: Patients in the trial were receiving intravenous ivuxolimab every 2 weeks, at doses of 0.01 to 10 mg/kg.

Study-wide results and limits: Some nonresponders also had low normalized T-cell clonal expansion. Among the lowest peripheral clonal expansion occurred in 0.1-3.0 mg/kg partial responders.

Sequenced by immunoSEQ multiplex PCR; TCRdb stores in-frame clones only, minus some. The sample includes about 44,000 clones, 80% of them seen just once. Cycle 7 day 1, cycle 4 day 1, and baseline were the timepoints at which blood was sampled. V dropped 0 bases and J dropped 3 bases, with 5 bases sitting between them. The CDR3 totals 13 residues. The germline V gene has CDR1 MGHDK and CDR2 SYGVNS. Note on this clone: Its matching antigen is unknown.

J is TRBJ1-1 and V is TRBV25-1; no firm D call. This TCR came from an adult with an advanced solid tumor such as melanoma, head and neck, liver or kidney cancer. The input for sequencing was CD4+ or CD8+ T cells sorted from blood, taken in a trial of the OX40 agonist ivuxolimab. The DNA of the CDR3 is TGTGCCAGCAGTGAATACGGGGACACTGAAGCTTTCTTT. Translated, it gives CASSEYGDTEAFF.